Listed below are T cell receptor beta chains from one sample, sequenced in a study of control samples from healthy donors and cancer patients. Profiled with immunoSEQ multiplex PCR; TCRdb holds only in-frame clones, not every one. The data show about 110,000 clones, with around 89% seen just once and approximately 18% held by the top ten. Sequencing was carried out using blood. These TCRs come from a woman aged 45-65 years in good health. CDR3s include the opening cysteine and the closing phenylalanine or tryptophan. A D gene is named only where the DNA matches it firmly.

TRBV7-2	TRBJ1-1	-	TGTGCCAGCAGCTTTGGACTGAACACTGAAGCTTTCTTT	CASSFGLNTEAFF
TRBV4-1	TRBJ2-1	TRBD2	TGCGCCAGCAGCCAAGAAGGGGCGGCTAGCGGGAGTACGGATGAGCAGTTCTTC	CASSQEGAASGSTDEQFF
TRBV13	TRBJ2-7	-	TGTGCCAGCAGCTTAGGGGTCGTCGGGCACGAGCAGTACTTC	CASSLGVVGHEQYF
TRBV21-1	TRBJ1-5	-	TGTGCCAGCAGCAAACGACAGGGAGGATTGGAGAAACAGCCCCAGCATTTT	CASSKRQGGLEKQPQHF
TRBV6-5	TRBJ1-2	-	TGTGCCAGCAGCTACGGGCGATACTATGGCTACACCTTC	CASSYGRYYGYTF
TRBV5-1	TRBJ2-1	-	TGCGCCAGCAGCCGACTAGTCGGAGGGTACAATGAGCAGTTCTTC	CASSRLVGGYNEQFF
TRBV7-9	TRBJ2-1	TRBD2	TGTGCCAGCAGCTTAGGTCTAGCGGGGTCCTCCTACAATGAGCAGTTCTTC	CASSLGLAGSSYNEQFF
TRBV11-2	TRBJ2-3	-	TGTGCCAGCAGCTTAGTCGGCCAGGCCACAGATACGCAGTATTTT	CASSLVGQATDTQYF
TRBV6-5	TRBJ1-3	TRBD1	TGTGCCAGCAGTTACGGAGACAGGGTTTCTGGAAACACCATATATTTT	CASSYGDRVSGNTIYF
TRBV7-8	TRBJ2-1	TRBD1	TGTGCCAGCAGCTCTCGACAGGGTTCGGTCAATGAGCAGTTCTTC	CASSSRQGSVNEQFF
TRBV5-4	TRBJ2-5	-	TGTGCCTCCTCAAAATGGCCTCAAAGGGGAGCTGGCGAAGAGACCCAGTACTTC	CASSKWPQRGAGEETQYF
TRBV7-9	TRBJ1-2	-	TGTGCCAGCAGCTTAGTCCCGGGGACCGCCGAGGATGGCTACACCTTC	CASSLVPGTAEDGYTF
TRBV3-1/TRBV3-2	TRBJ1-6	-	TGTGCCAGCAGCTCGGGGGACGGGAGATCACCCCTCCACTTT	CASSSGDGRSPLHF
TRBV24-1	TRBJ1-5	-	TGTGCCACCAGTGATTTCCGGACGGGACCAAAGCATTTT	CATSDFRTGPKHF
TRBV29-1	TRBJ2-5	TRBD2	TGCAGCGTTGGGGGACTAGCGGCACAGAAGTTATCACAAGAGACCCAGTACTTC	CSVGGLAAQKLSQETQYF